A single sample gave rise to the 5 T cell receptor beta chains below, sequenced in a study of healthy donors' naive CD4 and CD8 T cells. Each TCR library used around 500 ng of total RNA and a linear amplification protocol. TCRdb redid the calling of the reads with MiXCR, one entry per CDR3 protein. Among about 180,000 distinct CDR3 sequences, over 60% were seen once, and the ten largest hold approximately 2.5%. The specimen was naive CD4+ and CD8+ T cells sorted from blood, pooled from several donors. The receptors were sampled from a pool of human donors in good health; the sample pools cells from several healthy donors.

This clonotype has a single count. The gene calls are TRBV19 and TRBJ2-1, with a tentative D call TRBD1 (6 bases). The germline V and J ends were trimmed by 6 bases and 8 bases, with 14 bases remaining between them. The germline V gene encodes CDR1 LNHDA and CDR2 SQIVND (reference sequence). The CDR3 runs to 13 residues. CDR3 sequence: CASSYDRSDEQFF. In nucleotides, the CDR3 is TGTGCCAGTAGCTACGACAGGTCCGATGAGCAGTTCTTC.

The V call is TRBV6-2 or TRBV6-3, the J call TRBJ2-7; tentative D call: TRBD1 (6 bases). Trimming cost V 7 bases and J 2 bases, with 18 bases left between them. CDR1 is MNHEY, CDR2 SVGEGT, per germline. The CDR3 sequence is 15 residues long. The CDR3 here is CASTRNLGQPYEQYV. The DNA of the CDR3 is TGTGCCAGCACCCGGAACCTAGGACAGCCCTACGAGCAGTACGTC.

Here the CDR3 reads CASSTTGPYEQYF. CDR3 bases: TGTGCCAGTAGTACAACAGGGCCCTACGAGCAGTACTTC. V gene TRBV19 combines with J gene TRBJ2-7; maybe TRBD1 (6 bases). Trimming shortened V by 4 bases and J by 2 bases, and 9 bases separated the two germline ends. Germline CDR1 is LNHDA and CDR2 is SQIVND (reference sequence). There are 13 residues in the CDR3.

The genes are TRBV30 and TRBJ2-7, with D possibly being TRBD2 (6 bases). Trimming removed 7 bases from V and 6 bases from J, with 16 bases in between. Germline loops: CDR1 GTSNPN, CDR2 SVGIG (reference sequence). There are 12 residues in the CDR3. CDR3 DNA sequence: TGTGCCTCGAGGGAGGAGGTAGCCGAGCAGTACTTC. Its translation: CASREEVAEQYF.

V and J are TRBV27 and TRBJ1-6; 8 nucleotides match TRBD1. This CDR3 has 15 residues. V dropped 2 bases and J dropped 8; count of bases not matched to a gene: 5. The germline V gene encodes CDR1 MNHEY and CDR2 SMNVEV (reference sequence). The CDR3 DNA reads as TGTGCCAGCAGTTTAGGGTCAGGGGGCGATTCACCCCTCCACTTT. It specifies CASSLGSGGDSPLHF.